Below are 9 T cell receptor beta chains sequenced from a single sample in a study of molecular identifiers for immune sequencing clone quantification. TCRdb itself ran the PCR reads through MiXCR, one entry per CDR3 protein. The top ten clones hold under 0.85% of a sample with more than 450,000 distinct CDR3 sequences, about 26% of them seen once. Sequencing used naive CD8+ T cells from blood, with Jurkat cell RNA spiked in. The sample's subset: FACS-sorted CD8+CD4-CCR7+CD45RA+ naive T cells. The receptors were gathered from a human donor in good health. Some libraries in this study had Jurkat cell RNA spiked in.

Only one count was recorded for this clonotype. A much larger clone is a single base away; this may be a read error. This CDR3 is missing its conserved last phenylalanine or tryptophan, likely due to a read error. The rearrangement joins TRBV12-3 or TRBV12-4 to TRBJ1-1; perhaps TRBD1 as D (6 bases). This CDR3 has 12 residues. V was shortened by 6 bases and J by 5 bases, with 10 bases between the two germline ends. The CDR3 DNA reads TGTGCCAGCAGACTGACAGGTACTGAAGCTTTCCTT. Translated, it gives CASRLTGTEAFL.

J is TRBJ2-7 and V is TRBV6-5, with D maybe TRBD1 (5 bases). This CDR3 is 20 amino acids long. The germline gives CDR1 MNHEY, CDR2 SVGAGI. The V and J ends lost 2 bases and 2 bases respectively, with 28 bases between them. CDR3 bases: TGTGCCAGCAGTTACAGTGGGCCAGTTACGCAGGGTTGGCATACCTACGAGCAGTACTTC. Translated: CASSYSGPVTQGWHTYEQYF.

There are many counts of this clonotype. The chain carries TRBV5-6 and TRBJ2-3; 11 bases match TRBD2. The CDR3 consists of 15 residues. Germline V gives CDR1 SGHDT, CDR2 YYEEEE. V lost 5 bases to trimming and J lost 6 bases; unmatched junction nucleotides: 8. CDR3 residues: CASSPTSGAFDTQYF. Here the CDR3 DNA reads TGTGCCAGCAGTCCGACTAGCGGGGCCTTCGATACGCAGTATTTT.

Comment on this clonotype: A much larger clone lies one base from this, so it may be a read error. The chain employs TRBV7-9 and TRBJ1-5, with TRBD1 matching 7 bases. The CDR3 is 14 amino acids. With V trimmed by 5 bases and J by 5 bases, 6 bases remained unmatched. The germline V gene has CDR1 SEHNR and CDR2 FQNEAQ (reference sequence). The CDR3 region has the DNA TGTGCCAGCAGCCGGGACAGTCACTATCAGCCCCAGCATTTT. It is translated as CASSRDSHYQPQHF.

This clonotype was counted between two and nine times. The genes are TRBV19 and TRBJ2-5; D is possibly TRBD1 (7 bases). Germline CDR1 LNHDA, CDR2 SQIVND (reference sequence). This CDR3 is built from 14 residues. Trimming left V 6 bases short and J 4 bases short, with 15 bases between. The CDR3 DNA reads as TGTGCCAGTAGGCCCCAGGGGGGTACAGAGACCCAGTACTTC. It translates to CASRPQGGTETQYF. Together with reference TRBV19 and TRBJ2-5, the CDR3 gives the full variable domain: DGGITQSPKYLFRKEGQNVTLSCEQNLNHDAMYWYRQDPGQGLRLIYYSQIVNDFQKGDIAEGYSVSREKKESFPLTVTSAQKNPTAFYLCASRPQGGTETQYFGPGTRLLVL.

On this clonotype itself: One base away lies a much larger clone, so this may be a sequencing read error. Since the CDR3 does not end with the conserved phenylalanine or tryptophan, this likely comes from a read error. The chain links TRBV27 to TRBJ2-7; tentative D call: TRBD1 (6 bases). Trimming stripped 3 bases from V and 3 bases from J, with 9 bases between. CDR3 length: 13 residues. CDR1 and CDR2 (germline): MNHEY, SMNVEV (reference sequence). The CDR3 spells CASSFIGGYEQYL. In nucleotides, the CDR3 is TGTGCCAGCAGTTTTATAGGGGGCTACGAGCAGTACCTC.

This chain uses TRBV5-1 with TRBJ2-3; 8 nucleotides agree with TRBD2. Germline CDR1 SGHRS, CDR2 YFSETQ. The V segment lost 6 bases and the J segment 5 bases; nucleotides outside the gene matches: 8. The CDR3 runs 14 residues. The CDR3 loop is CASTLGGRRDTQYF. The DNA of the CDR3 is TGCGCCAGCACCCTGGGCGGGAGGAGAGATACGCAGTATTTT.

On this clonotype itself: With a much larger clone just one base away, this may be a read error. J is TRBJ2-7 and V is TRBV29-1, with D tentatively TRBD1 or TRBD2 (5 bases each). V was cut by 7 bases and J by 3 bases, with 16 bases left in between. This CDR3 has 13 amino acids. Per germline, CDR1 SQVTM and CDR2 ANQGSEA. In DNA, the CDR3 is TGCAGCGCCGGTGGGGGTGCACTCTACGAGCAGTACTTC. Its protein product is CSAGGGALYEQYF.

This clonotype was seen just once. A much larger clone is a single base away; this may be a read error. The conserved closing phenylalanine or tryptophan is absent in this CDR3, likely reflecting a read error. The chain carries TRBV29-1 and TRBJ2-1, with D maybe TRBD1 (6 bases). The CDR3 consists of 10 residues. With 6 bases removed from V and 6 bases from J, the gap between germline ends came to 6 bases. Germline V gives CDR1 SQVTM, CDR2 ANQGSEA. CDR3 loop: CSVDSNEQFS. Here the CDR3 DNA reads TGCAGCGTGGACAGCAATGAGCAGTTCTCC.